This T cell receptor beta chain was identified during a study of beta chain features in type 1 diabetes. Study at large: Analysis included 100 million to 140 million sorted cells drawn from all samples.

Study-level points and caveats: Compared with healthy donors, patients appeared to share more similar naive, central memory and regulatory TCRB repertoires. Using cDNA template may skew counts toward highly expressing activated cells. TCRB CDR3s were moderately but significantly shorter in Type 1 diabetes patients in all four CD4+ subsets.

cDNA synthesis used the whole RNA isolate, giving expressed TCRB sequences. Method: immunoSEQ multiplex PCR; TCRdb's copy keeps in-frame clones and lacks some. The top ten clones hold roughly 0.5% of a sample with approximately 170,000 clones, under 9.5% of them seen once. V lost 3 bases to trimming and J lost 10 bases; unmatched junction nucleotides: 6. Germline V gene data show CDR1 as SGDLS and CDR2 as YYNGEE. This CDR3 region has 15 residues. This clone was counted only a few times. What it recognizes is unknown. Staining for CD45RO/CCR7/CD25/CD127/CD95/CD27 allowed sorting of CD4+ naive, central memory, regulatory and stem cell-like memory cells.

The clonotype originates from a man aged 18 to 30 with type 1 diabetes. Input material: central memory CD4+ T cells from blood. The gene calls are TRBV9 and TRBJ2-1, with 14 positions matching TRBD2. The CDR3 loop reads CASSEGTSGSQEQFF. The CDR3 bases are TGTGCCAGCAGCGAGGGGACTAGCGGGAGCCAAGAGCAGTTCTTC.